The present T cell receptor beta chain was sequenced within a study of T cells expressing NK-cell markers. Findings and limits, study-wide: Topping the CD3+CD56-NKG2C+ fraction as well were these clonotypes, in a few donors.

Germline assignment: CDR1 SQVTM and CDR2 ANQGSEA. The CDR3 length is 13 residues. To note about this clonotype: Its antigen remains unidentified.

No DNA is given; TCRdb re-called the 5' RACE reads and lists each CDR3 protein once. Its table records fewer than 400,000 distinct CDR3 sequences. The chain recombines TRBV29-1 with TRBJ2-5. The clonotype comes from a woman between 45 and 65 years old in good health. The sequenced sample consisted of blood T cells: a sorted CD56 or NKG2C T cell subset, CD4+ or CD8+ T cells, or bulk PBMC T cells (not recorded which). CDR3 region: CSVLLSKRETQYF. The full variable domain, with the rest looked up from reference TRBV29-1 and TRBJ2-5, is SAVISQKPSRDICQRGTSLTIQCQVDSQVTMMFWYRQQPGQSLTLIATANQGSEATYESGFVIDKFPISRPNLTFSTLTVSNMSPEDSSIYLCSVLLSKRETQYFGPGTRLLVL.